These T cell receptor beta chains were read from a single sample in a study of blood T cells in healthy people across ages. MiXCR, run by TCRdb on the 5' RACE reads, gives a single entry per CDR3 protein. Here the sample spans hundreds of thousands of distinct CDR3 sequences, under 45% being singletons. Sample: blood. These receptors came from a man aged 55-75 years in good health. The CDR3 runs from the conserved cysteine through the conserved F or W. Each record gives: clone size, D gene, J gene, V gene, CDR3 length, CDR3 protein, CDR3 DNA. D genes are given only for firm matches. Size values are once, few and many counts, or a class for expanded clones, and some rows have none.

clone_size: .; d_call: TRBD2; j_call: TRBJ2-1; v_call: TRBV3-1; cdr3_length: 15; cdr3_aa: CASSPQSGGAGEQFF; cdr3_nt: TGTGCCAGCAGCCCCCAAAGCGGGGGGGCGGGTGAGCAGTTCTTC
clone_size: many; d_call: TRBD1; j_call: TRBJ2-5; v_call: TRBV29-1; cdr3_length: 13; cdr3_aa: CSGTGTGDETQYF; cdr3_nt: TGCAGCGGTACCGGGACAGGGGATGAGACCCAGTACTTC
clone_size: once; d_call: .; j_call: TRBJ2-5; v_call: TRBV24-1; cdr3_length: 14; cdr3_aa: CATSESAKGVAQYF; cdr3_nt: TGTGCCACCAGTGAATCAGCAAAAGGGGTGGCCCAGTACTTC
clone_size: once; d_call: TRBD1; j_call: TRBJ2-5; v_call: TRBV4-3; cdr3_length: 13; cdr3_aa: CASSLDRANEQYF; cdr3_nt: TGCGCCAGCAGCCTGGACAGGGCTAATGAGCAGTACTTC
clone_size: many; d_call: .; j_call: TRBJ2-1; v_call: TRBV2; cdr3_length: 16; cdr3_aa: CASSDQGSLSYNEQFF; cdr3_nt: TGTGCCAGCAGTGATCAGGGGTCCCTCTCCTACAATGAGCAGTTCTTC
clone_size: .; d_call: .; j_call: TRBJ2-3; v_call: TRBV28; cdr3_length: 16; cdr3_aa: CASSFQRGGATDTQYF; cdr3_nt: TGTGCCAGCAGTTTCCAACGGGGCGGGGCGACAGATACGCAGTATTTT
clone_size: .; d_call: .; j_call: TRBJ1-1; v_call: TRBV5-5; cdr3_length: 13; cdr3_aa: CASSLELATGAFF; cdr3_nt: TGTGCCAGCAGCTTGGAGCTCGCGACTGGAGCTTTCTTT
clone_size: few; d_call: .; j_call: TRBJ1-2; v_call: TRBV20-1; cdr3_length: 13; cdr3_aa: CSAQLTVNYGYTF; cdr3_nt: TGCAGTGCCCAACTGACTGTGAACTATGGCTACACCTTC
clone_size: .; d_call: .; j_call: TRBJ2-4; v_call: TRBV6-5; cdr3_length: 14; cdr3_aa: CASSISWGKNIQYF; cdr3_nt: TGTGCCAGCAGCATAAGCTGGGGCAAAAACATTCAGTACTTC
clone_size: .; d_call: .; j_call: TRBJ2-1; v_call: TRBV7-9; cdr3_length: 12; cdr3_aa: CASSSNYNEQFF; cdr3_nt: TGTGCCAGCAGCTCGAATTACAATGAGCAGTTCTTC
clone_size: .; d_call: TRBD2; j_call: TRBJ2-7; v_call: TRBV9; cdr3_length: 14; cdr3_aa: CASSKTSQAYEQYF; cdr3_nt: TGTGCCAGCAGCAAGACTAGCCAAGCCTACGAGCAGTACTTC
clone_size: .; d_call: .; j_call: TRBJ1-5; v_call: TRBV28; cdr3_length: 15; cdr3_aa: CASSLFPRASQPQHF; cdr3_nt: TGTGCCAGCAGTTTATTCCCCAGGGCATCTCAGCCCCAGCATTTT
clone_size: .; d_call: TRBD1; j_call: TRBJ2-3; v_call: TRBV12-3/TRBV12-4; cdr3_length: 17; cdr3_aa: CASSPHGTRGRGDTQYF; cdr3_nt: TGTGCCAGCAGTCCTCACGGGACCAGGGGGCGGGGAGATACGCAGTATTTT
clone_size: .; d_call: .; j_call: TRBJ2-5; v_call: TRBV14; cdr3_length: 16; cdr3_aa: CASSQGYMGKGETQYF; cdr3_nt: TGTGCCAGCAGCCAAGGCTACATGGGGAAAGGAGAGACCCAGTACTTC
clone_size: .; d_call: .; j_call: TRBJ1-2; v_call: TRBV15; cdr3_length: 16; cdr3_aa: CATSRNSIRAHGGYTF; cdr3_nt: TGTGCCACCAGCAGAAATAGTATTCGGGCCCATGGAGGCTACACCTTC
clone_size: .; d_call: .; j_call: TRBJ2-7; v_call: TRBV12-3/TRBV12-4; cdr3_length: 16; cdr3_aa: CASSSTFRGSSYEQYF; cdr3_nt: TGTGCCAGCAGTTCGACCTTTCGGGGGAGCTCCTACGAGCAGTACTTC
clone_size: few; d_call: .; j_call: TRBJ2-1; v_call: TRBV12-3/TRBV12-4; cdr3_length: 18; cdr3_aa: CASSSTTGFIAGDNEQFF; cdr3_nt: TGTGCCAGCAGTTCGACAACAGGGTTTATCGCCGGCGACAATGAGCAGTTCTTC
clone_size: .; d_call: .; j_call: TRBJ2-7; v_call: TRBV7-6; cdr3_length: 15; cdr3_aa: CASSPRDGLSYEQYF; cdr3_nt: TGTGCCAGCAGCCCCCGGGACGGACTATCCTACGAGCAGTACTTC
clone_size: .; d_call: .; j_call: TRBJ1-4; v_call: TRBV7-2; cdr3_length: 13; cdr3_aa: CASSLGRDGGLFF; cdr3_nt: TGTGCCAGCAGCTTAGGGCGGGACGGAGGACTGTTTTTT
clone_size: .; d_call: .; j_call: TRBJ2-7; v_call: TRBV7-2; cdr3_length: 13; cdr3_aa: CASSRSPVGEQYF; cdr3_nt: TGTGCCAGCAGCAGAAGTCCAGTCGGCGAGCAGTACTTC
clone_size: .; d_call: .; j_call: TRBJ2-7; v_call: TRBV10-3; cdr3_length: 15; cdr3_aa: CAISDQDRGTYEQYF; cdr3_nt: TGTGCCATCAGTGACCAAGATAGGGGGACCTACGAGCAGTACTTC
clone_size: few; d_call: .; j_call: TRBJ2-6; v_call: TRBV7-2; cdr3_length: 18; cdr3_aa: CASSLARIQFSGANVLTF; cdr3_nt: TGTGCCAGCAGCTTAGCGCGGATACAGTTCTCTGGGGCCAACGTCCTGACTTTC
clone_size: .; d_call: .; j_call: TRBJ2-5; v_call: TRBV6-5; cdr3_length: 14; cdr3_aa: CASSYVPEQETQYF; cdr3_nt: TGTGCCAGCAGTTACGTCCCTGAGCAAGAGACCCAGTACTTC